This T cell receptor (beta chain) was recorded in a study of blood T cells in healthy people across ages. Study-level findings and limits: It was not possible, with unsorted PBMCs, to conclusively compare naive and antigen-experienced cells. The unknown donor CMV status may have confounded expanded clonotype changes.

The CDR3 extends over 14 amino acids. V gave up 0 bases and J gave up 11 bases, with 11 bases separating them. Germline values: CDR1 LGHNA, CDR2 YSLEER. Investigators took roughly 10 milliliters of peripheral blood from every donor. Every sample gave at least 5.5 micrograms of total RNA when it was extracted. A sample-barcoded 5' primer and a J-beta primer mix were used in a second PCR of about 6 to 11 cycles. TCRdb re-analysed the 5' RACE reads in MiXCR, keeping a single row per CDR3 protein. The table lists about 670,000 distinct CDR3 sequences, about 43% of them singletons, with 30% in the top ten. This clonotype was observed a handful of times. Its antigen is as yet unknown.

The sequenced sample was blood. The chain employs TRBV4-3 and TRBJ2-6; D is possibly TRBD2 (7 bases). The sequence was collected from an elderly man in good health. CDR3 sequence reads: CASSQDRGAYVLTF. DNA for the CDR3: TGCGCCAGCAGCCAAGATCGGGGGGCTTACGTCCTGACTTTC.